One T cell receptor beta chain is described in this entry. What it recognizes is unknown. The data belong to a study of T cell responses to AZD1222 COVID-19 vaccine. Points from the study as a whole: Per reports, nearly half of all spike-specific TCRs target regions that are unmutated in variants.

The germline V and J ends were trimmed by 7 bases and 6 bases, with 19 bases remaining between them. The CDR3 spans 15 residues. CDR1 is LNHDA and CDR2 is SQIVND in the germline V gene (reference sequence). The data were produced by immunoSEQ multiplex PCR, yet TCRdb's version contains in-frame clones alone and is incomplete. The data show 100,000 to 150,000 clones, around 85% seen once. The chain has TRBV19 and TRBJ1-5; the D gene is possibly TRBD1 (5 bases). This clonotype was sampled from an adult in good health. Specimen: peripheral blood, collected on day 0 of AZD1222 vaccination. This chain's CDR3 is CASNPSLRGFQPQHF. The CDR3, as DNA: TGTGCCAGTAACCCGAGTTTGAGGGGATTTCAGCCCCAGCATTTT. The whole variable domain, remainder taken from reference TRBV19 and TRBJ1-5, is DGGITQSPKYLFRKEGQNVTLSCEQNLNHDAMYWYRQDPGQGLRLIYYSQIVNDFQKGDIAEGYSVSREKKESFPLTVTSAQKNPTAFYLCASNPSLRGFQPQHFGDGTRLSIL.